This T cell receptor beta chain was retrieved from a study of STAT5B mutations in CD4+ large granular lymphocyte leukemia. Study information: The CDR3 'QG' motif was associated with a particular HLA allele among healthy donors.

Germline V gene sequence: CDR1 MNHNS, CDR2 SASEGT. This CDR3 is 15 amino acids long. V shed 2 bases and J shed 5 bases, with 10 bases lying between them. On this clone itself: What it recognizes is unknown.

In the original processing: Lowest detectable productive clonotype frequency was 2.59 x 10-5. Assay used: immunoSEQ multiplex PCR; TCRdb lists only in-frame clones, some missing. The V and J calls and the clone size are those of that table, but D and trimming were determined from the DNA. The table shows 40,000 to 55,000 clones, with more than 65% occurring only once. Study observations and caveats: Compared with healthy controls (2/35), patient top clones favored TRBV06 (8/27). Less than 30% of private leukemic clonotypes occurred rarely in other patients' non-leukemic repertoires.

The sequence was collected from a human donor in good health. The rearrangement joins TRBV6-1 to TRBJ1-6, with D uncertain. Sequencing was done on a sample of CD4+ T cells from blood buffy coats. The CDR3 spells CASSERWAHNSPLHF. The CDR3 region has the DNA TGTGCCAGCAGTGAAAGGTGGGCCCATAATTCACCCCTCCACTTT.